The present T cell receptor beta chain was sequenced within a study of blood T cell repertoires in COVID-19. The overall study: Both acute and convalescent COVID-19 samples were obtained from the United States, Italy and Spain.

Original analysis: Quantification of nucleated cells was approximated via reference gene primer amplification. The assay was immunoSEQ multiplex PCR, and TCRdb's table has in-frame clones only and misses some. That table furnishes V, J and clone size, whereas the DNA furnished D and trimming. This table holds some 28,000 clones, 89% found once. V shed 3 bases and J 5 bases; nucleotides not matched to a gene: 5. The CDR3 totals 15 residues. The germline CDR1 and CDR2 sequences are SGDLS and YYNGEE. The TCR sequence derives from a human donor in a cohort sampled during active COVID-19. Sequencing input: peripheral blood. The rearrangement uses TRBV9 and TRBJ2-5; 12 bases are a match to TRBD1. The DNA for the CDR3 is TGTGCCAGCAGCGGACCGGGACAGGGGGCGGAGACCCAGTACTTC. Translating gives CASSGPGQGAETQYF.